Following are 24 T cell receptor beta chains from one sample sequenced in a study of tumor and adjacent non-tumor tissue in lung cancer. A modified ARM-PCR protocol with three rounds of nested PCR amplified TCRbeta. TCRdb reanalysed the multiplex PCR reads using MiXCR and keeps one entry per CDR3 protein. In the table there are approximately 76,000 distinct CDR3 sequences, approximately 71% of which are singletons. RNA was extracted from bulk tissue without any cell sorting. Sequencing used lung tumor tissue. The receptor set was obtained from a woman aged 70-85 years with non-small cell lung cancer.

The chain employs TRBV13 and TRBJ2-7, with 10 bases matching TRBD2. The CDR3 is made up of 13 amino acids. In germline, CDR1 is PRHDT, CDR2 FYEKMQ (reference sequence). The chain's CDR3 is CTSGVLARHEQYF. In nucleotides, the CDR3 is TGTACTAGCGGGGTGCTAGCGAGACACGAGCAGTACTTC.

This clonotype was seen ten or more times. The chain couples TRBV10-1 to TRBJ2-3; weak D call: TRBD2 (5 bases). Germline CDR1 reads WNHNN; CDR2 reads SYGVQD (reference sequence). Between the trimmed V and J ends, which lost 2 bases and 10 bases, there was a span of 16 bases. This CDR3 has 14 residues. CDR3 DNA: TGCGCCAGCAGTGAGGCTTCGGCGGGTAGGGCGCAGTATTTT. Residues: CASSEASAGRAQYF.

This clonotype showed up just a few times. J is TRBJ2-3 and V is TRBV20-1, with TRBD2 matching 11 bases. The ends lost 6 bases at V and 2 bases at J; junction bases unmatched: 7. CDR3 length: 15 amino acids. Germline CDR1 is DFQATT and CDR2 is SNEGSKA (reference sequence). The CDR3 is CSAIRTSGFTDTQYF. The CDR3 DNA is TGCAGTGCCATCCGGACTAGCGGGTTCACAGATACGCAGTATTTT.

The chain recombines TRBV11-3 with TRBJ2-3, with unresolved D. The CDR3 runs 14 residues. V shed 3 bases and J shed 8 bases, with 15 bases lying between them. Germline values: CDR1 SGHNT, CDR2 YENEEA. This CDR3 reads CASSLVCSPGTQYF. In DNA, the CDR3 is TGTGCCAGCAGCTTGGTTTGTTCTCCAGGTACGCAGTATTTT.

The chain combines TRBV4-1 with TRBJ2-1; 7 bases align to TRBD1. The CDR3 spans 15 residues. From germline, CDR1 is MGHRA and CDR2 YSYEKL. J lost 3 bases, V lost 8 bases, and 10 bases had no gene match. The CDR3: CASGRTGVCYNEQFF. CDR3 DNA: TGCGCCAGCGGCCGAACAGGGGTGTGCTACAATGAGCAGTTCTTC.

A note on this clonotype: The junction differs from germline at one of its ends, possibly a read error. The CDR3 is CTSSSGQVYGYTF. The CDR3 DNA follows: TGTACCAGCAGTTCGGGGCAGGTTTATGGCTACACCTTC. The rearrangement joins TRBV28 to TRBJ1-2; D is possibly TRBD1 (5 bases). The CDR3 covers 13 residues. Germline V gene lookup returns CDR1 MDHEN and CDR2 SYDVKM.

Many counts were recorded for this clonotype. The gene calls are TRBV11-2 and TRBJ2-3, with D perhaps given as TRBD1 or TRBD2 (6 bases each). Germline values: CDR1 SGHAT, CDR2 FQNNGV. The V end lost 0 bases, the J end lost 0 bases, and 10 bases lay between the germline ends. This CDR3 spans 16 amino acids. The DNA for the CDR3 is TGTGCCAGCAGCTTAGAGGGGGGCGACAGCACAGATACGCAGTATTTT. Protein: CASSLEGGDSTDTQYF.

Turning to this clonotype: One end of the junction does not line up with germline, which may come from a read error. The chain carries TRBV29-1 and TRBJ2-6; possible D gene TRBD1, 6 bases. This CDR3 has 16 amino acids. Germline CDR1 is SQVTM and CDR2 is ANQGSEA. The CDR3 sequence is CSGQALSPSGANVLTF. The CDR3, as DNA: TGCAGCGGACAGGCCCTTTCCCCCTCTGGTGCCAACGTCCTGACTTTC.

As regards this clonotype: This may be a read error: a much more frequent sequence differs by one nucleotide. The chain recombines TRBV7-8 with TRBJ2-4; D is perhaps TRBD1 (5 bases). The CDR3 sequence is 16 residues long. CDR1 and CDR2 (germline): SGHVS, FQNEAQ. In DNA form, the CDR3 reads TGTGCCAGCAGCTCACTACTTAGGGGCGCCAAATACATTCAGTACTTC. It codes for CASSSLLRGAKYIQYF.

This clonotype was picked up many times. The rearrangement links TRBV5-4 to TRBJ1-1, with a possible D match to TRBD1 (6 bases). The CDR3 consists of 17 residues. Germline-derived CDR1 and CDR2 are SGHNT and YYREEE (reference sequence). V gave up 3 bases and J gave up 0 bases, with 18 bases separating them. The CDR3 region is CASSSGGGSFMNTEAFF. As DNA, the CDR3 is TGTGCCAGCAGCTCCGGGGGGGGCAGTTTCATGAACACTGAAGCTTTCTTT.

This clonotype came up a few times. No conserved phenylalanine or tryptophan is present at the end of the CDR3, so a read error is the likely explanation. The chain couples TRBV4-1 to TRBJ2-3; D may match TRBD1 or TRBD2 (5 bases each). Germline CDR1 reads MGHRA; CDR2 reads YSYEKL. The CDR3 spans 14 residues. Here the CDR3 reads CVSSQEGRTDTQYI. The CDR3 DNA is TGCGTCAGCAGCCAAGAGGGGAGAACAGATACGCAGTATATT.

About this clonotype: Lacking the conserved final phenylalanine or tryptophan, this CDR3 likely reflects a read error. This chain uses TRBV6-5 with TRBJ2-6; tentative D call: TRBD2 (5 bases). There are 19 residues in the CDR3. Germline CDR1 reads MNHEY; CDR2 reads SVGAGI. CDR3 nucleotides: TGTGCCGGCAGTTACGGGGTAGGGCAGGCCCCCTCTGGGGCCAACGTCCTGACTTTG. It yields the protein CAGSYGVGQAPSGANVLTL.

For this clonotype: Mismatch with germline at one junction end may stem from a read error. CDR3 loop: CASSEFAHIAPEQYF. The CDR3 DNA sequence: TGCGCCAGCAGTGAGTTCGCCCACATAGCGCCCGAGCAGTATTTC. The genes are TRBV10-2 and TRBJ2-7; a weak D match, TRBD2 (5 bases). The germline CDR1 and CDR2 sequences are WSHSY and SAAADI. The CDR3 length is 15 residues.

A remark on this clonotype: Likely a read error: the CDR3 ends without its conserved phenylalanine or tryptophan. The DNA is omitted, as the CDR3 cannot be located on it reliably, and the CDR3 follows TCRdb's listing. This chain's CDR3 is CSVASGGLDKNIQYI. This chain joins TRBV29-1 and TRBJ2-4; the table's D gene call, TRBD2, was not cross checked with the DNA. In germline, CDR1 is SQVTM, CDR2 ANQGSEA. The CDR3 is 15 residues long, ends included.

This clonotype was counted ten times or more. This chain uses TRBV6-6 with TRBJ1-4; weak D call: TRBD1 (5 bases). V was trimmed by 6 bases and J by 16 bases, leaving 24 bases between them. There are 14 residues in the CDR3. Germline V lookup: CDR1 MNHNY, CDR2 SVGAGI (reference sequence). Written as DNA, the CDR3 is TGTGCCAGCAGGTCAGGGTATTTCGCCCCCCTGCAGTTTTTT. Translation gives CASRSGYFAPLQFF.

To note about this clonotype: A read error may produce the germline difference seen at one junction end. V gene TRBV14 combines with J gene TRBJ1-6; D is undetermined. The CDR3 spans 13 residues. CDR1 SGHDN and CDR2 FVKESK come from the germline V gene. The CDR3 DNA reads TGTGCCAGCAGGGCAAACTTAAACTCACCCCTCCAGTTT. Its translation is CASRANLNSPLQF.

The chain carries TRBV20-1 and TRBJ2-7; D perhaps matches TRBD2 (5 bases). CDR1 is DFQATT and CDR2 is SNEGSKA in the germline V gene (reference sequence). V was cut by 1 base and J by 3 bases, with 10 bases left in between. The CDR3 has 13 amino acids. CDR3 bases: TGCAGTGCTAGAGCGGCACGGGACTACGAGCAGTACTTC. Translated, it gives CSARAARDYEQYF.

Comment on this clonotype: Relative to the germline gene, one junction end is altered; a read error may explain this. The chain couples TRBV4-2 to TRBJ2-3; 7 bases agree with TRBD2. Germline-derived CDR1 and CDR2 are LGHNA and YNFKEQ. The CDR3 covers 17 residues. The CDR3 loop reads CVSSQDGTCGSVDTQYF. CDR3 coding DNA: TGTGTCAGCAGCCAAGATGGGACTTGCGGGAGTGTGGATACGCAGTATTTT.

CDR3 sequence reads: CSAETDTYGYTF. The CDR3 DNA reads as TGCAGTGCAGAAACAGATACTTATGGCTACACCTTC. The chain combines TRBV20-1 with TRBJ1-2; D ambiguous. CDR1 and CDR2 (germline): DFQATT, SNEGSKA (reference sequence). The CDR3 contains 12 residues. V lost 6 bases, J lost 5 bases, and 13 bases lay in between.

This clonotype was seen just once. The junction shows a germline mismatch at one end, possibly a read error. The V and J genes are TRBV29-1 and TRBJ1-1; 7 positions match TRBD1. This CDR3 comprises 14 residues. Germline CDR1 and CDR2: SQVTM and ANQGSEA. The CDR3 DNA is TGCAGCGTTGAAGTCAGGGGGGGTACCTGTGAAGCCTTCTTT. Its translation: CSVEVRGGTCEAFF.

This clonotype was observed at least ten times. The chain links TRBV6-5 to TRBJ1-1, with 7 bases identical to TRBD1. The J segment lost 0 bases and the V segment lost 2 bases, leaving 6 bases of the junction unmatched. The V gene's germline CDR1 is MNHEY and CDR2 SVGAGI. The CDR3 runs 16 residues. The CDR3 DNA reads TGTGCCAGCAGTTACGGGTCAGGGGGGTTGAACACTGAAGCTTTCTTT. Its protein product is CASSYGSGGLNTEAFF.

The rearrangement links TRBV4-1 to TRBJ2-1; 8 bases fit TRBD2. The J call may not be correct, given that the DNA end is closer to TRBJ2-7. Per the germline V gene, CDR1 is MGHRA and CDR2 is YSYEKL. The CDR3 consists of 20 residues. The CDR3 nucleotides are TGCGCCAGCAGCCTATGGCCGGGACTAGAATCAGCGGGCGGGTACAATGAGCAGTACTTC. As protein: CASSLWPGLESAGGYNEQYF.

Within the sample, this clonotype is medium-sized. The rearrangement links TRBV12-3 or TRBV12-4 to TRBJ1-1; D gene uncertain. V lost 7 bases to trimming and J lost 4 bases, with 16 bases between them. The CDR3 extends over 14 amino acids. As DNA, the CDR3 is TGTGCCAGCACCCGTAATGCGGTAGGCACTGAAGCTTTCTTT. Translating it yields CASTRNAVGTEAFF.

In regard to this clonotype: One end of the junction does not line up with germline, which may come from a read error. This chain uses TRBV7-8 with TRBJ1-3; D uncertain. CDR3 length: 16 amino acids. From germline, CDR1 is SGHVS and CDR2 FQNEAQ. The CDR3 sequence is CANSPLFISTGNIIYF. DNA for the CDR3: TGTGCCAACAGCCCCCTTTTTATTTCGACTGGAAACATCATATATTTT.